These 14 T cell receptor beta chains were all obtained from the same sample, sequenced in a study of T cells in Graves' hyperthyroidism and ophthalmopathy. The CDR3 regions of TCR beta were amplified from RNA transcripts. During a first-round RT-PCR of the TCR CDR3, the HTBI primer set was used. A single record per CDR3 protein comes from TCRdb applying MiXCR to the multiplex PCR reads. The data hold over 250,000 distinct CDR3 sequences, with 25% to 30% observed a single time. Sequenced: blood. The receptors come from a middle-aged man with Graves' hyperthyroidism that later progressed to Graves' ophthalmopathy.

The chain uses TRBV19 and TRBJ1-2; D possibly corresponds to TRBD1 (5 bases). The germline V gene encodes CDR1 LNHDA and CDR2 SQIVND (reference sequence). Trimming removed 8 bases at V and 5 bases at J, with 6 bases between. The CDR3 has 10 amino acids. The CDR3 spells CASSGYGYTF. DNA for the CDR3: TGTGCCAGTTCAGGGTATGGCTACACCTTC.

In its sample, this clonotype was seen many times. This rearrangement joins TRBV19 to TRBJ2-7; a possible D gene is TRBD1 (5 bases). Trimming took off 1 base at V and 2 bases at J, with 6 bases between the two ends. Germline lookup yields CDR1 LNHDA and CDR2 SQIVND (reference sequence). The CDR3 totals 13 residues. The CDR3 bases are TGTGCCAGTAGTATAGTGGACACCTACGAGCAGTACTTC. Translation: CASSIVDTYEQYF.

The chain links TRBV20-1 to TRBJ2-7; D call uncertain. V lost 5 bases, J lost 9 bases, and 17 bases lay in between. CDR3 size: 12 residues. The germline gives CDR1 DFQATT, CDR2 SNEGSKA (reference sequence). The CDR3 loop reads CSAGETYRAQYF. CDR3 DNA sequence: TGCAGTGCTGGGGAAACTTATAGAGCGCAGTACTTC.

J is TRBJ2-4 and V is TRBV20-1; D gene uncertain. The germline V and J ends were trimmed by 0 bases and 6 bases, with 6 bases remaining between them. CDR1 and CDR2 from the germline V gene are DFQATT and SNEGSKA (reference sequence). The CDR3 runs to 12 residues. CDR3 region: CSARDGPNIQYF. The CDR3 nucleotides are TGCAGTGCTAGAGATGGCCCAAACATTCAGTACTTC.

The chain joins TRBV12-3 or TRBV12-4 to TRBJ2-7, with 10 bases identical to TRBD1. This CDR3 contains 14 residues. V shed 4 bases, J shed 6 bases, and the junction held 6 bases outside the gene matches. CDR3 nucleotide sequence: TGTGCCAGCAGTTGGGCCGGGACAGGGGCCGAGCAGTACTTC. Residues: CASSWAGTGAEQYF.

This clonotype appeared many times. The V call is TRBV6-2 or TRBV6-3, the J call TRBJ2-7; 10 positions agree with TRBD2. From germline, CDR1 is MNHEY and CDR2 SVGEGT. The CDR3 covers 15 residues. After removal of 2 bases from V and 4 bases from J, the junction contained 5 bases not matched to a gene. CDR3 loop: CASSYVGTSVYEQYF. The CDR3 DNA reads TGTGCCAGCAGTTACGTCGGGACTAGCGTTTACGAGCAGTACTTC.

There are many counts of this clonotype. CDR3 sequence reads: CASSLTSGTGTETQYF. The CDR3 nucleotides read TGTGCCAGCAGCTTAACGTCCGGGACAGGGACAGAGACCCAGTACTTC. The chain carries TRBV7-3 and TRBJ2-5, with TRBD1 identical over 9 bases. Unmatched junction bases numbered 6, after V lost 0 bases and J lost 4 bases. Germline CDR1 SGHTA, CDR2 FQGTGA. CDR3 size: 16 residues.

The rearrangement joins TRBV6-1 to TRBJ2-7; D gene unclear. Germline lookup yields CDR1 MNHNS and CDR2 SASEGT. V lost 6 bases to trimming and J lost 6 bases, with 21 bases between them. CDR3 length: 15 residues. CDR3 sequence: CASSPHTPYTFEQYF. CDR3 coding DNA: TGTGCCAGCAGCCCCCACACGCCTTACACGTTCGAGCAGTACTTC.

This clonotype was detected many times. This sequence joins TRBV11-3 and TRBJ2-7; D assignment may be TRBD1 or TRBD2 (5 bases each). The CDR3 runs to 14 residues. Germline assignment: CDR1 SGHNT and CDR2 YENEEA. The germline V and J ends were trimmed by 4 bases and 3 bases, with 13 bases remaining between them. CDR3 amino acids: CASSYGALGYEQYF. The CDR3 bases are TGTGCCAGCAGCTACGGGGCATTAGGCTACGAGCAGTACTTC.

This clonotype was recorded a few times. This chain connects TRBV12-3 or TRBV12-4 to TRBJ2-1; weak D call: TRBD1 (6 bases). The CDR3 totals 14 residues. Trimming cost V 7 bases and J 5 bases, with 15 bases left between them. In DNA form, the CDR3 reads TGTGCCAGCAAACCGGGACATCAAAACAATGAGCAGTTCTTC. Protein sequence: CASKPGHQNNEQFF.

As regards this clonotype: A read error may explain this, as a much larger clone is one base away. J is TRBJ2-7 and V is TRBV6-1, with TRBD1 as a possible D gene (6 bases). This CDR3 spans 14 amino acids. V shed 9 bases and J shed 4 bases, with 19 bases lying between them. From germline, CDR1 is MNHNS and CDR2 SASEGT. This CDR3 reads CARRPTGGDYEQYF. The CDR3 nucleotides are TGTGCCAGGAGGCCGACAGGTGGAGATTACGAGCAGTACTTC.

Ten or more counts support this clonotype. The CDR3 DNA is TGCGCCAGCAGCTTGGAGGCAGCGCAAGAGACCCAGTACTTC. Protein: CASSLEAAQETQYF. The chain links TRBV5-1 to TRBJ2-5, with unresolved D. The CDR3 loop spans 14 amino acids. CDR1 and CDR2 from the germline V gene are SGHRS and YFSETQ. Between the trimmed V and J ends, which lost 0 bases and 2 bases, there was a span of 8 bases.

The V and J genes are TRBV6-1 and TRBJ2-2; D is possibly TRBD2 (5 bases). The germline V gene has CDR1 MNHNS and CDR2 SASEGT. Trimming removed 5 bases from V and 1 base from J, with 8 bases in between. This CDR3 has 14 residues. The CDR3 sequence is CASSPTRNTGELFF. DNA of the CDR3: TGTGCCAGCAGTCCTACTAGGAACACCGGGGAGCTGTTTTTT.

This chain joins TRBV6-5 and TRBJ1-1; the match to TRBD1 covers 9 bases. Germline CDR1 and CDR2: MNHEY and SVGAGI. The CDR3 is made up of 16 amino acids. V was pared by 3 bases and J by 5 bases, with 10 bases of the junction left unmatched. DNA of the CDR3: TGTGCCAGCAGTTATGGGACAGGGTTTCCGGATACTGAAGCTTTCTTT. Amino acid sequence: CASSYGTGFPDTEAFF.